This T cell receptor beta chain is from a study of vaccination effects on CD4 cells after COVID-19. Germline V gene lookup returns CDR1 MRHNA and CDR2 SNTAGT. CDR3 length: 13 amino acids. V gave up 4 bases and J gave up 9 bases; unmatched junction bases: 6. Antigen-specific CD4+ T cells were first expanded with viral peptide pools by the ViraFEST assay and only then sequenced. Subsequent to a culture period of around 10 days, CD4+ T cells were isolated. Subjects were given two BNT162b2 or mRNA-1273 vaccine doses. No vaccinee had earlier SARS-CoV-2 infection, and nucleocapsid antibodies were negative. In culture with roughly 10 IU/ml IL-2 and around 10 ug/ml peptides, PBMC were grown at around 1.8 million per well. With respect to this clone: Its antigen is still unknown.

Findings of the study overall: The study got few convalescent patients and did not collect any early post-infection timepoints. At late timepoints after vaccination, vaccine- and infection-induced clones shrank markedly.

Some clones are missing from TCRdb's copy, which holds only in-frame ones; the method was immunoSEQ multiplex PCR. The table lists under 35,000 clones, 70% to 75% of them singletons. This chain connects TRBV6-4 to TRBJ2-1, with TRBD2 identical over 7 bases. The TCR sequence derives from a human donor who received a COVID-19 vaccine. Material: CD4+ T cells from PBMCs cultured with HCoV-NL63 spike peptides, obtained after COVID-19 vaccination. The CDR3: CASSAVAGVEQFF. The CDR3 bases are TGTGCCAGCAGTGCGGTCGCGGGGGTTGAGCAGTTCTTC.